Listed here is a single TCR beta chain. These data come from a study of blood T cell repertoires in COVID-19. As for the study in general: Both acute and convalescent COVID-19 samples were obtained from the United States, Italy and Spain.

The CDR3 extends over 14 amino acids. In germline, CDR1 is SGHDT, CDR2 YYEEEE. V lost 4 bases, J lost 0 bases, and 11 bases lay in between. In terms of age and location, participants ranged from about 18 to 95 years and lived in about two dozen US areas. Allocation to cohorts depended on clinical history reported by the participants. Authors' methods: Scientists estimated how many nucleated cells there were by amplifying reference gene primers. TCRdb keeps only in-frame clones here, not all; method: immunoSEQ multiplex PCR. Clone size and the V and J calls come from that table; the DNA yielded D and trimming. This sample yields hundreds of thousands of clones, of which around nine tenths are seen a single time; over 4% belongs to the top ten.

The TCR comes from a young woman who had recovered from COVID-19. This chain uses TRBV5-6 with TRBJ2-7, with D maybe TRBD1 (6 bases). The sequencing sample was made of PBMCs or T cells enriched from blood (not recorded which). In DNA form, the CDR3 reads TGTGCCAGCAGCGGGGCAGGGGTCTCCTACGAGCAGTACTTC. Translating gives CASSGAGVSYEQYF.